Sequencing of this TCR beta chain was carried out in a study of molecular identifiers for immune sequencing clone quantification. This clonotype has ten or more counts. Germline assignment: CDR1 KGHDR and CDR2 SFDVKD. V lost 9 bases, J lost 4 bases, and 10 bases stayed unmatched. The CDR3 covers 15 residues. A single record per CDR3 protein comes from TCRdb applying MiXCR to the PCR reads. The sample has 550,000 to 750,000 distinct CDR3 sequences; less than 20% are singletons. The TCR was taken from a human donor in good health. Some libraries in this study had Jurkat cell RNA spiked in. This sequence joins TRBV24-1 and TRBJ2-1; 8 bases line up with TRBD1. Sample: naive CD8+ T cells from blood, with Jurkat cell RNA spiked in. Subset denoted: FACS-sorted CD8+CD4-CCR7+CD45RA+ naive T cells. CDR3 residues: CATGPGTGDYNEQFF. CDR3 in DNA: TGTGCCACCGGACCCGGGACAGGCGATTACAATGAGCAGTTCTTC.